The 32 T cell receptor beta chains reported below all come from one sample, sequenced in a study of blood T cell repertoires in COVID-19. Sequenced by immunoSEQ multiplex PCR; TCRdb stores in-frame clones only, minus some. The table includes about 150,000 clones, around 90% detected once. The sample was peripheral blood. These receptors were collected from a woman aged 45-60 years with acute or convalescent COVID-19.

The gene calls are TRBV10-3 and TRBJ1-2; TRBD1 matches 10 bases. CDR1 and CDR2 (germline): ENHRY, SYGVKD. V dropped 9 bases and J dropped 2; count of bases not matched to a gene: 6. This CDR3 has 14 residues. CDR3 amino acids: CAIRPGQGNYGYTF. DNA of the CDR3: TGTGCCATTCGACCGGGACAGGGGAACTATGGCTACACCTTC.

This chain uses TRBV19 with TRBJ1-1, with TRBD1 matching 8 bases. Unmatched junction bases numbered 5, after V lost 7 bases and J lost 1 base. The CDR3 is 14 residues long. Germline CDR1 is LNHDA and CDR2 is SQIVND (reference sequence). The CDR3 here is CASTIGQGNTEAFF. CDR3 in DNA: TGTGCCAGTACCATCGGACAGGGGAACACTGAAGCTTTCTTT.

The V gene is TRBV11-3, the J gene TRBJ2-1; TRBD2 matches 12 bases. J was trimmed by 10 bases and V by 5 bases; bases with no gene match: 12. Germline values: CDR1 SGHNT, CDR2 YENEEA. The CDR3 runs 16 residues. The CDR3 here is CASSPGLAGDLGEQFF. Written as DNA, the CDR3 is TGTGCCAGCAGCCCGGGACTAGCGGGTGATCTGGGGGAGCAGTTCTTC. Looking up the rest from reference TRBV11-3 and TRBJ2-1 gives the full variable domain: EAGVVQSPRYKIIEKKQPVAFWCNPISGHNTLYWYLQNLGQGPELLIRYENEEAVDDSQLPKDRFSAERLKGVDSTLKIQPAELGDSAVYLCASSPGLAGDLGEQFFGPGTRLTVL.

As regards this clone: Other DNA sequences from this sample encode an identical CDR3 as well. The chain links TRBV5-1 to TRBJ1-1; no clear D gene. From germline, CDR1 is SGHRS and CDR2 YFSETQ. The V gene lost 1 base and the J gene lost 2 bases, with 6 bases spanning the gap. This CDR3 is 13 amino acids long. The CDR3 DNA follows: TGCGCCAGCAGCTTGCAGGCCAACACTGAAGCTTTCTTT. It codes for CASSLQANTEAFF.

This chain uses TRBV19 with TRBJ2-5; TRBD2 agrees at 10 bases. CDR1 and CDR2 from the germline V gene are LNHDA and SQIVND (reference sequence). V shed 6 bases, J shed 2 bases, and the junction held 3 bases outside the gene matches. This CDR3 is built from 14 residues. CDR3 loop: CASSASGRQETQYF. Here the CDR3 DNA reads TGTGCCAGTAGCGCTAGCGGGAGACAAGAGACCCAGTACTTC.

The V and J genes are TRBV5-1 and TRBJ2-7; 7 bases match TRBD1. Trimming at V came to 0 bases and at J to 5 bases, leaving 11 bases not matched to a gene. The CDR3 is made up of 16 amino acids. CDR1 SGHRS and CDR2 YFSETQ come from the germline V gene. The DNA for the CDR3 is TGCGCCAGCAGCTTGGCCTACGGACAGGCGATCCACGAGCAGTACTTC. Amino acids: CASSLAYGQAIHEQYF.

V usage is TRBV2 and J usage is TRBJ1-6; 8 bases agree with TRBD1. The CDR3 is made up of 12 amino acids. Germline V lookup: CDR1 SNHLY, CDR2 FYNNEI. V dropped 9 bases and J dropped 7; count of bases not matched to a gene: 2. Here the CDR3 reads CASGQGNSPLHF. CDR3 in DNA: TGTGCCAGTGGACAGGGCAATTCACCCCTCCACTTT.

V gene TRBV6-5 combines with J gene TRBJ2-2; no reliable D call. Trimming left V 2 bases short and J 1 base short, with 8 bases between. The CDR3 sequence is 15 residues long. Germline V CDR1 and CDR2: MNHEY, SVGAGI. CDR3 loop: CASSYEAVNTGELFF. Here the CDR3 DNA reads TGTGCCAGCAGTTACGAGGCGGTGAACACCGGGGAGCTGTTTTTT.

This clone has just a few counts. The chain is built from TRBV4-1 and TRBJ1-5; tentatively, D is TRBD1 (5 bases). Trimming pared 3 bases from V and 9 bases from J, leaving 18 bases between. From germline, CDR1 is MGHRA and CDR2 YSYEKL. The CDR3 length is 15 residues. The CDR3 DNA is TGCGCCAGCAGCCATGAGATGACAGATATAGGGCCCCAGCATTTT. It codes for CASSHEMTDIGPQHF.

The chain links TRBV19 to TRBJ1-1; no clear D. Trimming removed 8 bases at V and 3 bases at J, with 19 bases between. The length of the CDR3 is 15 residues. The germline V gene encodes CDR1 LNHDA and CDR2 SQIVND (reference sequence). The CDR3 coding sequence is TGTGCCAGTTGTCAAAGAGGTGGAACACACACTGAAGCTTTCTTT. It encodes CASCQRGGTHTEAFF.

This clone was seen more than once but under ten times. The chain recombines TRBV11-2 with TRBJ2-7, with D perhaps TRBD1 (6 bases). The CDR3 length is 15 residues. The germline V gene encodes CDR1 SGHAT and CDR2 FQNNGV. Between the trimmed V and J ends, which lost 2 bases and 7 bases, there was a span of 18 bases. CDR3 in amino acids: CASSLIQAGVGEQYF. CDR3 DNA: TGTGCCAGCAGCTTAATTCAGGCAGGGGTTGGGGAGCAGTACTTC.

This clone showed up just once. The rearrangement uses TRBV19 and TRBJ2-3; 10 bases line up with TRBD2. CDR3 length equals 16 residues. In germline, CDR1 is LNHDA, CDR2 SQIVND (reference sequence). The ends lost 4 bases at V and 4 bases at J; junction bases unmatched: 8. The CDR3 DNA follows: TGTGCCAGTAGTAAACCTTTAGCGGGAGGTGCAGATACGCAGTATTTT. It is translated as CASSKPLAGGADTQYF.

The J gene is TRBJ1-5, the V gene TRBV24-1; unclear D gene. V lost 1 base and J 3 bases, leaving 9 bases between the germline ends. CDR3 length: 15 residues. Germline V CDR1 and CDR2: KGHDR, SFDVKD. The CDR3 coding sequence is TGTGCCACCAGTGATTTAAGTGAGGACAATCAGCCCCAGCATTTT. Encoded protein: CATSDLSEDNQPQHF.

This clone was recorded only once. The gene calls are TRBV18 and TRBJ2-2; D not certain. The CDR3 is 15 residues long. The ends were cut back, 9 bases at V and 1 base at J, with 15 bases in the middle. Per germline, CDR1 KGHSH and CDR2 LQKENI. CDR3 sequence (DNA): TGTGCCAGTTATCGGTCCCACTTGAACACCGGGGAGCTGTTTTTT. It codes for CASYRSHLNTGELFF. The variable domain in full, completed from reference TRBV18 and TRBJ2-2, reads NAGVMQNPRHLVRRRGQEARLRCSPMKGHSHVYWYRQLPEEGLKFMVYLQKENIIDESGMPKERFSAEFPKEGPSILRIQQVVRGDSAAYFCASYRSHLNTGELFFGEGSRLTVL.

The gene calls are TRBV3-1 (or the pseudogene TRBV3-2) and TRBJ1-2; D uncertain. The CDR3 extends over 14 amino acids. The V end was cut by 0 bases, the J end by 6 bases, with 11 bases between. The V gene's germline CDR1 is LGHDT and CDR2 YNNKEL (reference sequence). CDR3 nucleotides: TGTGCCAGCAGCCAAGATGCGACAAAGGATGGCTACACCTTC. Translation: CASSQDATKDGYTF.

About this clone: A read error may produce the germline difference seen at one junction end. The chain links TRBV27 to TRBJ1-1; D gene ambiguous. This CDR3 has 13 residues. Germline lookup yields CDR1 MNHEY and CDR2 SMNVEV (reference sequence). CDR3 DNA sequence: TGTGCCAGCAGTTTAGAGGGCTACACTGAAGTTTTCTTT. Translated: CASSLEGYTEVFF.

This chain joins TRBV5-1 and TRBJ2-3, with 7 nucleotides matching TRBD2. The junction had 6 bases not matched to a gene; V was cut back by 0 bases and J by 2 bases. The CDR3 length is 16 residues. CDR1 is SGHRS, CDR2 YFSETQ, per germline. CDR3 sequence reads: CASSLAGLGTTDTQYF. The CDR3 region has the DNA TGCGCCAGCAGCTTGGCTGGACTAGGAACCACAGATACGCAGTATTTT.

In its sample, this clone was seen a few times. The CDR3 protein is CASSPEETQYF. The CDR3 nucleotides read TGTGCCAGCTCACCAGAGGAGACCCAGTACTTC. The chain combines TRBV18 with TRBJ2-5, with D hard to call. Trimming stripped 2 bases from V and 5 bases from J, with 3 bases between. Germline loops: CDR1 KGHSH, CDR2 LQKENI. This CDR3 is 11 amino acids long.

The gene calls are TRBV19 and TRBJ2-1, with D perhaps TRBD2 (7 bases). The CDR3 is 14 amino acids. CDR1 and CDR2 from the germline V gene are LNHDA and SQIVND (reference sequence). Between the trimmed V and J ends, which lost 4 bases and 9 bases, there was a span of 16 bases. As DNA, the CDR3 is TGTGCCAGTAGTACCAGTGGGGGGGCCGTTGAGCAGTTCTTC. Residues: CASSTSGGAVEQFF.

This rearrangement joins TRBV25-1 to TRBJ2-1; the match to TRBD2 covers 10 bases. Looked up from germline, CDR1 is MGHDK and CDR2 is SYGVNS. This CDR3 has 12 residues. The J segment lost 10 bases and the V segment lost 6 bases, leaving 3 bases of the junction unmatched. CDR3 residues: CASRGSGREQFF. In DNA, the CDR3 is TGTGCCAGCAGAGGTAGCGGGAGGGAGCAGTTCTTC.

The V gene is TRBV6-6, the J gene TRBJ1-5; 9 bases fit TRBD1. CDR1 and CDR2 (germline): MNHNY, SVGAGI (reference sequence). V shed 0 bases, J shed 8 bases, and the junction held 5 bases outside the gene matches. This CDR3 has 15 residues. CDR3 loop: CASSYSDRGLEPQHF. The CDR3 nucleotides are TGTGCCAGCAGTTACTCTGACAGGGGGTTGGAGCCCCAGCATTTT.

This clone was counted only a few times. This chain joins TRBV7-8 and TRBJ2-1, with TRBD2 matching over 8 bases. In germline, CDR1 is SGHVS, CDR2 FQNEAQ. The CDR3 loop spans 12 amino acids. With V trimmed by 4 bases and J by 16 bases, 9 bases remained unmatched. The CDR3 here is CASSSSSGREFF. CDR3 in DNA: TGTGCCAGCAGCTCCTCGAGCGGGAGAGAATTCTTC. Full variable domain (rest looked up from reference TRBV7-8 and TRBJ2-1): GAGVSQSPRYKVAKRGQDVALRCDPISGHVSLFWYQQALGQGPEFLTYFQNEAQLDKSGLPSDRFFAERPEGSVSTLKIQRTQQEDSAVYLCASSSSSGREFFGPGTRLTVL.

The rearrangement links TRBV20-1 to TRBJ2-7; D is ambiguous. The CDR3 spans 11 residues. V was trimmed by 4 bases and J by 1 base, leaving 5 bases between them. Germline CDR1 and CDR2: DFQATT and SNEGSKA (reference sequence). In DNA form, the CDR3 reads TGCAGTGCTACTAGATCCTACGAGCAGTACTTC. Amino acid sequence: CSATRSYEQYF.

The chain has TRBV5-4 and TRBJ2-7; 9 nucleotides agree with TRBD2. Looked up from germline, CDR1 is SGHNT and CDR2 is YYREEE (reference sequence). This CDR3 has 16 amino acids. Germline trimming cut 3 bases from V and 4 bases from J; bases unmatched to any gene: 11. DNA of the CDR3: TGTGCCAGCAGCTCTCCGGGACTAGCATACGGATACGAGCAGTACTTC. Amino acids: CASSSPGLAYGYEQYF.

The genes are TRBV5-6 and TRBJ1-2, with 11 bases matching TRBD1. Germline values: CDR1 SGHDT, CDR2 YYEEEE. This CDR3 is 15 amino acids long. After removal of 4 bases from V and 4 bases from J, the junction contained 6 bases not matched to a gene. Here the CDR3 reads CASSGMGTGGYGYTF. The CDR3 coding sequence is TGTGCCAGCAGCGGTATGGGGACAGGGGGCTATGGCTACACCTTC.

Here the CDR3 reads CASSSMDREGAKNIQYF. As DNA, the CDR3 is TGTGCCAGCAGCTCCATGGACAGGGAGGGAGCCAAAAACATTCAGTACTTC. V and J are TRBV7-9 and TRBJ2-4; a weak D match, TRBD1 (8 bases). The CDR3 contains 17 residues. Germline values: CDR1 SEHNR, CDR2 FQNEAQ (reference sequence). Trimming stripped 4 bases from V and 0 bases from J, with 16 bases between.

This clone has just one count. The chain combines TRBV5-5 with TRBJ1-4; no clear D gene. The germline V and J ends were trimmed by 0 bases and 8 bases, with 17 bases remaining between them. The CDR3 sequence is 16 residues long. Germline CDR1 is SGHKS and CDR2 is YYEKEE (reference sequence). Written as DNA, the CDR3 is TGTGCCAGCAGCTTGGAGCCGAGGGAGGTATTGGAAAAACTGTTTTTT. It is translated as CASSLEPREVLEKLFF. Drawing the rest from reference TRBV5-5 and TRBJ1-4, the complete variable domain is DAGVTQSPTHLIKTRGQQVTLRCSPISGHKSVSWYQQVLGQGPQFIFQYYEKEERGRGNFPDRFSARQFPNYSSELNVNALLLGDSALYLCASSLEPREVLEKLFFGSGTQLSVL.

The V gene is TRBV19, the J gene TRBJ2-3; 11 bases are shared with TRBD1. The CDR3 consists of 17 residues. Germline V gives CDR1 LNHDA, CDR2 SQIVND (reference sequence). The trim removed 6 bases at V and 0 bases at J, leaving 8 bases unmatched. CDR3: CASSPGQGAISTDTQYF. The CDR3 nucleotides read TGTGCCAGTAGCCCAGGACAGGGGGCCATCAGCACAGATACGCAGTATTTT.

The rearrangement uses TRBV9 and TRBJ2-1; TRBD1 aligns across 8 bases. In germline, CDR1 is SGDLS, CDR2 YYNGEE. Trimming cost V 3 bases and J 6 bases; bases outside gene matches: 11. The CDR3 contains 16 residues. CDR3: CASSAQRTGWFNEQFF. In DNA, the CDR3 is TGTGCCAGCAGCGCTCAAAGGACAGGGTGGTTCAATGAGCAGTTCTTC.

The chain joins TRBV7-9 to TRBJ2-5, with D unclear. The CDR3 is 12 amino acids. V lost 5 bases to trimming and J lost 0 bases, with 4 bases between them. The V gene's germline CDR1 is SEHNR and CDR2 FQNEAQ (reference sequence). For the CDR3, the DNA is TGTGCCAGCAGCCTACACCAAGAGACCCAGTACTTC. Translated, it gives CASSLHQETQYF.

V usage is TRBV30 and J usage is TRBJ1-2; no reliable D call. Germline V gene lookup returns CDR1 GTSNPN and CDR2 SVGIG (reference sequence). V was shortened by 2 bases and J by 0 bases, with 7 bases between the two germline ends. The CDR3 runs 13 residues. For the CDR3, the DNA is TGTGCCTGGAGTCTCGAGGCTAACTATGGCTACACCTTC. Translation: CAWSLEANYGYTF.

The chain links TRBV6-5 to TRBJ2-1, with 10 bases fitting TRBD1. Per the germline V gene, CDR1 is MNHEY and CDR2 is SVGAGI. This CDR3 spans 15 amino acids. V lost 2 bases to trimming and J lost 7 bases; unmatched junction nucleotides: 5. The CDR3 loop reads CASSYLDRGQNEQFF. In DNA form, the CDR3 reads TGTGCCAGCAGTTACCTTGACAGGGGGCAAAATGAGCAGTTCTTC.